This record covers a single T cell receptor beta chain. What it binds is unknown. One entry per CDR3 protein, called by TCRdb with MiXCR from the reads. Seen here are under 450,000 distinct CDR3 sequences, about 32% observed once, and the top ten hold approximately 13%. The data originate from a study of T cell repertoires in cytomegalovirus infection. The overall study: Recently identified HLA-C-restricted CMV epitopes were among the peptides used. Study-level results: HLA-C-restricted, CMV-specific TCR beta clonotypes were dominant ex vivo.

The source was cultured PBMCs, collected from culture after CMV antigen stimulation. The clonotype comes from a human donor in good health (CMV status not recorded). Some clones in this sample may be carry-over from other donors' samples.

CDR3 loop: CATSRDGAEAFF. The CDR3 nucleotides read TGTGCCACCAGCAGAGATGGGGCTGAAGCTTTCTTT. This rearrangement joins TRBV15 to TRBJ1-1; D call uncertain. The CDR3 extends over 12 amino acids. V lost 0 bases, J lost 6 bases, and 5 bases lay in between. Per the germline V gene, CDR1 is LNHNV and CDR2 is YYDKDF (reference sequence).